This T cell receptor beta chain was found in a study of cytomegalovirus exposure and HLA in healthy donors (dated by TCRdb to about 2017). Broadly, across the study: An earlier analysis of some 550 of the donors reported 250 to 300 Gb of sequence data and 100 million to 130 million unique TCR beta sequences from about 179 million T cells. High-throughput TCR immunosequencing, statistical association of individual TCRs with disease status, and machine learning were combined to predict cytomegalovirus infection status. The study aimed to test whether signatures of past pathogen exposure could be identified by cataloging public T cell receptors. To decide whether each TCR beta V gene segment behaved as functional or pseudogenic, an earlier analysis of 587 of the donors relied on high-throughput TCR beta sequencing. In a later analysis, previously published TCR beta repertoires from 500 to 750 donors were re-analyzed and high-resolution HLA genotyping was added so that TCR occurrence patterns could be studied. In addition to the first cohort of several hundred subjects, a separate validation cohort of over 90 different subjects was used. Alongside the repertoire data, information on donor age, sex, ethnicity and CMV serostatus was compiled. HLA typing covered class I and class II loci at four-digit resolution. The number of donors typed differed by locus, with about 629-640 for A, B, C, DRB1 and DQB1, 522 for DQA1, 600 to 610 for DPA1, and about 450 for DPB1. An early release that covered about 640 HLA-typed donors contained approximately 300 gigabases of sequencing data and 85 million to 100 million unique TCR sequences. Because of strong linkage in the cohort, roughly five DR-DQ haplotypes were treated as single units for association and clustering. Rather than using new phenotypic data, the later analysis identified candidate immune exposures from TCR beta sequences and from how often those sequences occurred across donors. All discovery cohort repertoires had been generated using a single sequencing platform. In a later genetic analysis, genome-wide SNP genotypes for about three fifths of the roughly 670 donors were used, and that subset was treated as a discovery cohort. On average, around 240,000 unique TCR beta nucleotide sequences were sequenced per donor among about 400 genotyped donors of the cohort, with around 19% of those sequences being non-productive. Among the approximately 430 genotyped donors, about 83% belonged to the genetic ancestry cluster associated with self-reported Caucasian donors. The T cell repertoires of some 670 subjects were profiled by immunosequencing and related to cytomegalovirus serostatus.

Study-wide conclusions, independent of this receptor: Because some donors lacked HLA typing at each locus, the association tests relied only on the typed subset. Some IMGT-functional V segments, including TRBV6-2 and TRBV6-3, could not be distinguished by the 87-base-pair reads and were therefore excluded. In both the original and validation cohorts, the classifier was reported to diagnose cytomegalovirus status with high specificity and sensitivity. In a later analysis, several top co-occurrence clusters were reported to appear linked to parvovirus B19, influenza, CMV and Epstein-Barr virus. In a later analysis, most CMV-associated TCR beta chains were found to appear HLA-restricted, with HLA associations seemingly driven largely by CMV exposure. A later genetic analysis reported fewer N-insertions in productive TCRs among donors in an Asian-associated ancestry cluster than the roughly 700-donor mean. A cluster of highly shared sequence variants was judged likely to be a technical artifact of the sequencing pipeline. A further reported finding was that TCR beta sequences accurately predicted the HLA-A and HLA-B alleles for most subjects in the first cohort. In a later analysis, HLA-associated TCR beta chains showed more clonal expansion and lower generation probabilities than non-associated chains that were equally common. Specific HLA alleles were associated with 15,000 to 20,000 TCR beta sequences at a false discovery rate of 0.05 in a later analysis. The study listed approximately 150 TCR beta chains as associated with cytomegalovirus. Presence/absence analyses assumed roughly uniform sequencing depth across donors, an assumption that may not hold. Broadly in line with IMGT annotations, most TCR beta V segments showed up in productive rearrangements about 90% or about 30% of the time in an earlier analysis of several hundred of the donors. According to a later analysis, TCR association rates differed among HLA loci, with DRB1 alleles showing the most associated TCRs and HLA-C alleles showing the fewest. In a later genetic analysis, a missense DCLRE1C variant was associated with V-gene and J-gene trimming of TCR beta chains, and the association was replicated in an independent cohort. The cohort was sequenced for TCR beta chains only, and without alpha or paired-chain data the features that could be detected were limited. In vitro tests confirmed that a few of the cytomegalovirus-associated TCR beta chains recognize cytomegalovirus antigens. When HLA alleles, especially DR and DQ, strongly co-occurred, attributing TCR associations to individual alleles was difficult. The authors suggested that the approach could potentially be generalized to other disease states and immunological phenotypes. The only immune exposure information available for the cohort was CMV serostatus. Most TCR sequences were observed very rarely across donors, whereas some public TCRs were present in many individuals. Correlated functional status among segregating V segments might be attributable to linkage disequilibrium, but an unknown experimental factor could not be ruled out. The earlier analysis of almost 600 of the donors excluded roughly 17 rarely observed V segments, including chromosome 9 orphons, because counts were too low.

Library method: the immunoSEQ multiplex PCR assay. The multiplex PCR relied on a mix of 60 forward primers for TCR Vbeta segments and 13 reverse primers for TCR Jbeta segments. A multiplex PCR assay on genomic DNA amplified the CDR3 region of rearranged TCR beta genes. The Illumina HiSeq System was used to sequence the amplified TCR beta libraries as 87-base-pair reads. The source study handled its data this way. In a later analysis, tens of millions of unique TCR beta chains were counted across the approximately 640 repertoires, and roughly 10 million of these chains were shared by at least two donors. To remove PCR and sequencing errors, raw reads were error-corrected and collapsed into unique sequences using a nearest-neighbor algorithm that merged closely related sequences. CDR3 sequences were aligned to IMGT reference sequences to assign V, D and J gene segments. For a sequence to be retained, at least a six-nucleotide match to both a V gene segment and a J gene segment was required. A rearrangement counted as productive if the CDR3 had no stop codons and remained in frame with V and J, and every other rearrangement counted as non-productive. CDR3 was defined by IMGT convention, running from the second conserved V-encoded cysteine to the conserved J-encoded phenylalanine. Sequences without an unambiguous match to a single V gene segment were excluded from the earlier analysis of approximately 560 of the donors. In an earlier analysis of almost 600 of the donors, a V segment was called functional when productive rearrangements were above 56.7%, and segregating when the standard deviation between donors exceeded 5%. A statistical classification framework was built for diagnosing cytomegalovirus status from the catalog of TCR beta chain sequences. In a later analysis, TCR nucleotide sequences were compared against IMGT/GENE-DB human TR gene sequences so that V and J genes could be assigned. Using the TCRdist pipeline, a later analysis assigned CDR3 sequences along with most-parsimonious VDJ recombination scenarios. In a later analysis, each TCR beta chain was defined by its CDR3 amino acid sequence together with its V-gene family, and reads lacking a unique V-gene family were excluded. To address suspected cross-contamination and a sequencing artifact, a later analysis removed over 500 highly shared, low-generation-probability nucleotide sequences. In a later analysis, a clonal expansion index for each public chain was calculated from normalized within-repertoire ranks of inferred template counts. Generation probabilities in a later analysis came from a VDJ recombination model fitted to out-of-frame rearrangements, and those results were checked against IGoR. Hypergeometric tests were used in a later analysis to score TCR-TCR, TCR-HLA and TCR-CMV co-occurrence, with a repertoire-size bias correction applied to the TCR pairs. A later analysis estimated false discovery rates by permuting HLA or CMV assignments 20 times. In a later analysis, co-occurring TCRs were grouped using DBSCAN, with TCRdist sequence similarity added in when clustering inside HLA-allele-positive subsets. Repertoires with fewer than 30,000 or more than 120,000 public chains, plus five repertoires with anomalous nucleotide sharing, were excluded from co-occurrence clustering. TCRdb carries this immuneACCESS record with in-frame sequences only. Its versions omit some clonotypes, under half of them owing to an unresolved V gene in the studies checked, with the rest unexplained. V and J calls and clone size come straight from that table; D and trimming were deduced from the DNA. Here the sample has roughly 93,000 clones; roughly four fifths occur a single time. In total, the top ten clones hold around 0.63% of the sample.

The cohort consisted of 670 or so healthy bone marrow donors. At the time of sampling, every cohort member was nominally healthy, though immune exposures that went unrecorded were likely present. The donor was CMV seronegative and belonged to the group of over 300 seronegative cohort members. Each donor provided a peripheral blood sample, and peripheral blood mononuclear cells were used for TCR beta sequencing. Genomic DNA extraction from the blood cell samples was performed with the Qiagen DNeasy Blood Extraction Kit. From cysteine to phenylalanine, the CDR3 is 16 amino acids long. Here the CDR3 DNA is all that survives: 48 bases in frame from base 1. V and J are truncated by 7 bases and 5 bases respectively, leaving an intervening sequence of 27 bases. The germline V gene gives CDR1 as SQVTM and CDR2 as ANQGSEA. This clone is categorized as medium-sized (0.01 to 0.1%). There is no known antigen for this receptor. No much larger clone is present one base from it, and per-base qualities are unavailable.

The sequence is built from TRBV29-1 and TRBJ2-7; perhaps TRBD1 is the D gene, with 5 bases matching. Source material: PBMCs. This clonotype was obtained from a man aged 25 to 40 in good health and CMV-seronegative. CDR3 reads: CSATPTGRAEIDEQYF. The nucleotide sequence is TGCAGCGCCACCCCGACGGGCAGGGCAGAAATCGACGAGCAGTACTTC.